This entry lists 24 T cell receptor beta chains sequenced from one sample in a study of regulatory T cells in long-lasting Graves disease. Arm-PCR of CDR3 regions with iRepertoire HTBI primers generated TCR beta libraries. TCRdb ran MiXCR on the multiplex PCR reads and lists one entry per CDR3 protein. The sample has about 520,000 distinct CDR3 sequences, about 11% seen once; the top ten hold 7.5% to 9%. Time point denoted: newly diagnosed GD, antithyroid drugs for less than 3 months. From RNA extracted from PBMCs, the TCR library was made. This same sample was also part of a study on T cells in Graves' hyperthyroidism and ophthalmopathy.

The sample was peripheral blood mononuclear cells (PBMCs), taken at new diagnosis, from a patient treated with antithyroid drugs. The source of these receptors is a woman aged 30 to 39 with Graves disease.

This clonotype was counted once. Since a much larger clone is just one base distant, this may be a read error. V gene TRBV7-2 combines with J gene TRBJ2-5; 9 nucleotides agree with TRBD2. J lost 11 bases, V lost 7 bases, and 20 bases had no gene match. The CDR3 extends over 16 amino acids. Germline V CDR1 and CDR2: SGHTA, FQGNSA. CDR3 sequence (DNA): TGTGCCAGCAACCCTCGGTCGACTAGCGGTTACAATGAGCAGTACTTC. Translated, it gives CASNPRSTSGYNEQYF.

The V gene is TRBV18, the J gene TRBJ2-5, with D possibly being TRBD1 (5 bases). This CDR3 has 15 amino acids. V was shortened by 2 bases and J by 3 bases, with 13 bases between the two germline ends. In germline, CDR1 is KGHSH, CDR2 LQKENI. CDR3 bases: TGTGCCAGCTCACCATTGGGGCAGAAAAAAGAGACCCAGTACTTC. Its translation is CASSPLGQKKETQYF.

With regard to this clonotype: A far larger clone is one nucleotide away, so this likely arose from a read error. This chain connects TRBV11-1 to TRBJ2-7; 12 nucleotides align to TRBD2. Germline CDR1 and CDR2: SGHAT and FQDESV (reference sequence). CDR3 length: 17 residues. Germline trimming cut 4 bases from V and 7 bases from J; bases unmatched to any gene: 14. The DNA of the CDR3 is TGTGCCAGCAGCTCCCCGACTAGCGGGAGAGGGTACAATGAGCAGTACTTC. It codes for CASSSPTSGRGYNEQYF. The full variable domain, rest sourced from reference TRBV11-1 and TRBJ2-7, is EAEVAQSPRYKITEKSQAVAFWCDPISGHATLYWYRQILGQGPELLVQFQDESVVDDSQLPKDRFSAERLKGVDSTLKIQPAELGDSAMYLCASSSPTSGRGYNEQYFGPGTRLTVT.

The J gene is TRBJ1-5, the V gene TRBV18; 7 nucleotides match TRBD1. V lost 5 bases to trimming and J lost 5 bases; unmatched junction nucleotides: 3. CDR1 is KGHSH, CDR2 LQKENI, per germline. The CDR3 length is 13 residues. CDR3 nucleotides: TGTGCCAGCTCAGGGACAGCAGATCAGCCCCAGCATTTT. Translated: CASSGTADQPQHF.

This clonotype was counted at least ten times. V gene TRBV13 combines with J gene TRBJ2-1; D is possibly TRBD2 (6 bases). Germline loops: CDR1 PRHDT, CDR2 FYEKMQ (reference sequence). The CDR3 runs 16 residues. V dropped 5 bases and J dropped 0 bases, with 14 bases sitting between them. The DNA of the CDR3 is TGTGCCAGCAGCCCTCCGGACTACGGCTCCTACAATGAGCAGTTCTTC. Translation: CASSPPDYGSYNEQFF.

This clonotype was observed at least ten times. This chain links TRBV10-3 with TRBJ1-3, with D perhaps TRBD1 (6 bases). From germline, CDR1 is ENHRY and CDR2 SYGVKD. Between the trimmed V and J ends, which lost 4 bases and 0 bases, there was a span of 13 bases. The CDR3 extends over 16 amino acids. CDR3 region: CAISGSRDISGNTIYF. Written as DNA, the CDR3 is TGTGCCATCAGTGGTTCCCGGGACATCTCTGGAAACACCATATATTTT.

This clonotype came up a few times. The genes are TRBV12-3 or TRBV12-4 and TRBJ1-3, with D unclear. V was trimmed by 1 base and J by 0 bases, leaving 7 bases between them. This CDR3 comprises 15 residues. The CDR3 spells CASSLVRNSGNTIYF. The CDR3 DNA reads TGTGCCAGCAGTTTAGTTAGAAACTCTGGAAACACCATATATTTT.

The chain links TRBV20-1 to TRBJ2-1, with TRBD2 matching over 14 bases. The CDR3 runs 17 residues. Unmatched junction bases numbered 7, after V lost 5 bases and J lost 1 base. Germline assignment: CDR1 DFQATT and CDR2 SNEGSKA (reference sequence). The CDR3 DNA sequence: TGCAGTGCTCAAGGACTAGCGGGAGGAATGTCCTACAATGAGCAGTTCTTC. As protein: CSAQGLAGGMSYNEQFF.

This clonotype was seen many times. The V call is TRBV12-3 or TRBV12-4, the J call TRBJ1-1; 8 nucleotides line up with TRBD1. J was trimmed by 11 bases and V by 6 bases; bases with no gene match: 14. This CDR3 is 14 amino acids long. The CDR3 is CASRGQVGTRMAFF. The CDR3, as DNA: TGTGCCAGCAGGGGACAGGTGGGGACGAGGATGGCTTTCTTT.

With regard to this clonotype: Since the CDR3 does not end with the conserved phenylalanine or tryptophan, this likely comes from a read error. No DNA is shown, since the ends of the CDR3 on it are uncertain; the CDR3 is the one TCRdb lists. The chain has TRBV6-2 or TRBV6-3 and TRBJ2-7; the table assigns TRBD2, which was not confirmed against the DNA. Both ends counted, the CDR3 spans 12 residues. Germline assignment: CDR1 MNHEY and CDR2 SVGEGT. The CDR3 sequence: CASRRTSGRMNL.

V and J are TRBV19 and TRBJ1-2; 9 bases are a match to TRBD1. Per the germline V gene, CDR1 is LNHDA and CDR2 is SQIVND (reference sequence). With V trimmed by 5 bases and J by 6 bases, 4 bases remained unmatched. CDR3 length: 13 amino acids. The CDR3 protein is CASSRQGGNGYTF. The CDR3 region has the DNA TGTGCCAGTAGTCGACAGGGGGGGAATGGCTACACCTTC. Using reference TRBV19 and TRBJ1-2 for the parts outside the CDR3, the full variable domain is DGGITQSPKYLFRKEGQNVTLSCEQNLNHDAMYWYRQDPGQGLRLIYYSQIVNDFQKGDIAEGYSVSREKKESFPLTVTSAQKNPTAFYLCASSRQGGNGYTFGSGTRLTVV.

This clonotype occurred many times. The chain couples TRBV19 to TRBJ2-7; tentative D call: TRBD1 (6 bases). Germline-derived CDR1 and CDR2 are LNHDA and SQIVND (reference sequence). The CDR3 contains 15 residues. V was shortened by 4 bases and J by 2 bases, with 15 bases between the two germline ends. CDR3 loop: CASSTSGTPTYEQYF. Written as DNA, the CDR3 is TGTGCCAGTAGTACCTCCGGGACACCCACCTACGAGCAGTACTTC.

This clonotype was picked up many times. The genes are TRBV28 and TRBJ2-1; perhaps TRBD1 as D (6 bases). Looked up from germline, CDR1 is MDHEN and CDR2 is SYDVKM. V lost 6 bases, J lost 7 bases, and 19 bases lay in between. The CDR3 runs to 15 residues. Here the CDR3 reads CASSSRGTRKNEQFF. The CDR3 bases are TGTGCCAGCAGCTCTAGAGGGACACGTAAGAATGAGCAGTTCTTC.

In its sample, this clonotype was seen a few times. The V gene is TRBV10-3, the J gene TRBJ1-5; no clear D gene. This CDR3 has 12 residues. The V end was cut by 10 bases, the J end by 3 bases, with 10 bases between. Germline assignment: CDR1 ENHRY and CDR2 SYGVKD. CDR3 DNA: TGTGCCACCGGACCTGTCAATCAGCCCCAGCATTTT. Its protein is CATGPVNQPQHF.

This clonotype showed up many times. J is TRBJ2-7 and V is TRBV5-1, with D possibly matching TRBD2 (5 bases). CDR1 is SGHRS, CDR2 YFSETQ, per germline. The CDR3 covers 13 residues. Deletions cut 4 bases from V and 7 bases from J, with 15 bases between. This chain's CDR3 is CASSPQSTGEQYF. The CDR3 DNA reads TGCGCCAGCAGCCCGCAGTCTACGGGGGAGCAGTACTTC.

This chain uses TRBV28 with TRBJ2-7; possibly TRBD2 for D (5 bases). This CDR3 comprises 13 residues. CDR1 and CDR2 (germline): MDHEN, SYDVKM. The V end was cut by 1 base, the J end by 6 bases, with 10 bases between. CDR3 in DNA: TGTGCCAGCAGTTTATTCGGTGGAGGCGAGCAGTACTTC. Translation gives CASSLFGGGEQYF.

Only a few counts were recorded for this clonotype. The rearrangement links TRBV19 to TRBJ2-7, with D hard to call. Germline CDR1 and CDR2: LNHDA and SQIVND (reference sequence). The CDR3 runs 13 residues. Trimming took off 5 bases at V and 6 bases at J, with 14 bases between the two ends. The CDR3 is CASSLLRQSEQYF. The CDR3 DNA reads TGTGCCAGTAGTCTTCTGAGACAAAGCGAGCAGTACTTC.

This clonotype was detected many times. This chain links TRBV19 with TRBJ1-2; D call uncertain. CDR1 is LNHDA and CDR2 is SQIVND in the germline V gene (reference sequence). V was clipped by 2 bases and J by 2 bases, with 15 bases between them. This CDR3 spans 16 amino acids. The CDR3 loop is CASSISYGLRNYGYTF. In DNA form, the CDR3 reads TGTGCCAGTAGTATAAGTTATGGCCTCAGGAACTATGGCTACACCTTC.

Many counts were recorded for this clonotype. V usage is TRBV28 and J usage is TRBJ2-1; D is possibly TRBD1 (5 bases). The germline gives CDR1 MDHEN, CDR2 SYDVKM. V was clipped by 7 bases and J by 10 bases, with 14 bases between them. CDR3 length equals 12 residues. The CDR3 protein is CASIRGLGEQFF. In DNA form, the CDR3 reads TGTGCCAGCATAAGGGGTCTAGGGGAGCAGTTCTTC.

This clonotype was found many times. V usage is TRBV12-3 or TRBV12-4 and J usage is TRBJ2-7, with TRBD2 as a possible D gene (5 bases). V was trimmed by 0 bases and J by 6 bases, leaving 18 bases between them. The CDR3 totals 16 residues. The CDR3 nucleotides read TGTGCCAGCAGTTTAGCCCCCCACCTGGTAGGGAGCGAGCAGTACTTC. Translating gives CASSLAPHLVGSEQYF.

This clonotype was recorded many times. CDR3 nucleotide sequence: TGTGCCAGCAGCGCAACAGGGGCTGAAGCTTTCTTT. It is translated as CASSATGAEAFF. This chain connects TRBV13 to TRBJ1-1; the match to TRBD1 covers 7 bases. V was clipped by 5 bases and J by 6 bases; unmatched bases: 3. This CDR3 contains 12 residues. The V gene's germline CDR1 is PRHDT and CDR2 FYEKMQ (reference sequence). Combining the CDR3 with reference TRBV13 and TRBJ1-1 gives the whole variable domain AAGVIQSPRHLIKEKRETATLKCYPIPRHDTVYWYQQGPGQDPQFLISFYEKMQSDKGSIPDRFSAQQFSDYHSELNMSSLELGDSALYFCASSATGAEAFFGQGTRLTVV.

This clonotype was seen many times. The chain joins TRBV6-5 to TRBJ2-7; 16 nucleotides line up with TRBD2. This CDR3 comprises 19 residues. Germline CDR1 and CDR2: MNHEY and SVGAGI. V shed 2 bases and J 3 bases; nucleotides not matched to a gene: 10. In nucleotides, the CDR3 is TGTGCCAGCAGTTACGCCCATAGGGGACTAGCGGGAGGGCACTACGAGCAGTACTTC. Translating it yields CASSYAHRGLAGGHYEQYF.

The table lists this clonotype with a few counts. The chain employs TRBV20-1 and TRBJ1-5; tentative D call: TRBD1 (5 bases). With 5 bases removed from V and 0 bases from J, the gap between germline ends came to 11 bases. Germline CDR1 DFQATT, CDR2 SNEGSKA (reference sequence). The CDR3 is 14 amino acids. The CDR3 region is CSAQPDSSNQPQHF. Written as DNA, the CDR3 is TGCAGTGCTCAACCCGACAGTAGCAATCAGCCCCAGCATTTT.

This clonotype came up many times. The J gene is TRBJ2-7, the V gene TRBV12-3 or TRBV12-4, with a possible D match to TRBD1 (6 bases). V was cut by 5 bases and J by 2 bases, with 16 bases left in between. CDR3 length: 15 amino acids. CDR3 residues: CASSVTGHRAYEQYF. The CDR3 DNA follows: TGTGCCAGCAGTGTTACGGGACACCGCGCCTACGAGCAGTACTTC.